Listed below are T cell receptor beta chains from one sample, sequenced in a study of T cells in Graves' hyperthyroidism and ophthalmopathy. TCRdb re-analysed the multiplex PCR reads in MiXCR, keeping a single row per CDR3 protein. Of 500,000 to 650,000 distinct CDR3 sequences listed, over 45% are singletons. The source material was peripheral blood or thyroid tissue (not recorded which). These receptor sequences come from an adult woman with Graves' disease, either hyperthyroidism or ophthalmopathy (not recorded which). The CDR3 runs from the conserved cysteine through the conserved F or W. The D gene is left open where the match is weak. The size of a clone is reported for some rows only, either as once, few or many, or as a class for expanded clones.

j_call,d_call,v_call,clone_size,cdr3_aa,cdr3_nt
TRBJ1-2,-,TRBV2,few,CARKTASLSYGYTF,TGTGCCAGGAAGACCGCAAGTCTGTCCTATGGCTACACCTTC
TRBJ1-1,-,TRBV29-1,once,CSVEVRGQGATEAFF,TGCAGCGTTGAAGTACGGGGCCAGGGAGCCACTGAAGCTTTCTTT
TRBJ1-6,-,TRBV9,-,CASSAGSGTAPLHF,TGTGCCAGCAGTGCTGGGTCGGGGACGGCGCCCCTCCACTTT
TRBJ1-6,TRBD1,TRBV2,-,CASNDRGGSPLHF,TGTGCCAGCAATGACAGGGGAGGTTCACCCCTCCACTTT
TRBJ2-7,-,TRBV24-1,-,CATSDSTGLGEQYF,TGTGCCACCAGTGATTCAACAGGGTTGGGCGAGCAGTACTTC
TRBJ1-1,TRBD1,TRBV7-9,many,CASSLLAGQGGPEAFF,TGTGCCAGCAGCTTATTAGCCGGACAGGGTGGTCCTGAAGCTTTCTTT
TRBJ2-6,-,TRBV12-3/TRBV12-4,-,CASKLTGANVLTF,TGTGCCAGCAAATTAACAGGGGCCAACGTCCTGACTTTC
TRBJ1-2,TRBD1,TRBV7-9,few,CASQGLWDRDGYTF,TGTGCCAGCCAAGGTCTTTGGGACAGGGATGGCTACACCTTC
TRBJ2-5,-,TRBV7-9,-,CASSHRVGETQYF,TGTGCCAGCAGCCACCGGGTGGGAGAGACCCAGTACTTC
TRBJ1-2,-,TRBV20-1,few,CSARDRGYTF,TGCAGTGCTAGAGATCGAGGCTACACCTTC
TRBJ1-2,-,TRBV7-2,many,CASSLQGGYTF,TGTGCCAGCAGTTTACAGGGTGGCTACACCTTC
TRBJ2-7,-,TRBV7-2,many,CASSLARDPEAHDYEQYF,TGTGCCAGCAGCTTAGCACGGGACCCCGAAGCGCACGACTACGAGCAGTACTTC
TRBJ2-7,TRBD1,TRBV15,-,CATSKSRDRWYEQYF,TGTGCCACCAGCAAATCCCGGGACAGATGGTACGAGCAGTACTTC
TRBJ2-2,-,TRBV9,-,CASSPVRLGANTGELFF,TGTGCCAGCAGCCCTGTGCGGCTTGGGGCGAACACCGGGGAGCTGTTTTTT
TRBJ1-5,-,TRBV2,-,CASSSRRARGGGGYSNQPQHF,TGTGCCAGCAGTTCCCGCCGGGCTCGGGGGGGGGGAGGCTATAGCAATCAGCCCCAGCATTTT
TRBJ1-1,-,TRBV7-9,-,CASSPRRGRTEAFF,TGTGCCAGCAGCCCGAGACGAGGGAGGACTGAAGCTTTCTTT
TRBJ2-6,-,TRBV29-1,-,CSVLGHRSGANVLTF,TGCAGCGTTTTGGGACACAGATCTGGGGCCAACGTCCTGACTTTC
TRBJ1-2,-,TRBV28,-,CASGEGASNYGYTF,TGTGCCAGCGGGGAGGGTGCTTCTAACTATGGCTACACCTTC
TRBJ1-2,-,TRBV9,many,CASGRSDYGYTF,TGTGCCAGCGGGAGGAGTGACTATGGCTACACCTTC
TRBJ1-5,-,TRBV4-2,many,CASSQDRAYQPQHF,TGTGCCAGCAGCCAAGATCGGGCTTATCAGCCCCAGCATTTT
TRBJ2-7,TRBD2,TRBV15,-,CATSSNLLAGDEQYF,TGTGCCACCAGCAGCAACCTACTAGCGGGAGACGAGCAGTACTTC
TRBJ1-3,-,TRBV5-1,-,CASSLGFGPEGNTIYF,TGCGCCAGCAGCTTGGGTTTTGGCCCTGAAGGAAACACCATATATTTT